This note documents a single TCR beta chain sequence. This sample is part of a study of blood T cell repertoires in COVID-19. At the level of the study: COVID-19 samples from acute and convalescent phases originated in the United States, Italy and Spain. Sources were T cells, B-cell-depleted T cells, or PBMCs; the material itself was cDNA or gDNA.

The CDR3 consists of 12 residues. Germline lookup yields CDR1 SNHLY and CDR2 FYNNEI. V shed 4 bases and J shed 7 bases, with 11 bases lying between them. Using immunoSEQ multiplex PCR, the repertoire was profiled, and TCRdb retains in-frame clones only, with some absent. Among over 140,000 clones, 65% to 85% were seen once, and the ten largest hold approximately 3.8%. This rearrangement joins TRBV2 to TRBJ2-7; D is undetermined. The source is a woman aged 55-69 years with acute or convalescent COVID-19. What was sequenced was peripheral blood. This chain's CDR3 is CASSGNVREQYF. In DNA, the CDR3 is TGTGCCAGCAGTGGAAATGTACGGGAGCAGTACTTC.